This T cell receptor (beta chain) was identified in a study of blood T cell repertoires in COVID-19. On the study more broadly: Collection of acute and convalescent COVID-19 samples took place in the United States, Italy and Spain. In each case, the material was cDNA or gDNA derived from T cells, B-cell-depleted T cells, or PBMCs.

The V end was cut by 5 bases, the J end by 6 bases, with 16 bases between. Per germline, CDR1 MNHEY and CDR2 SVGEGT. The CDR3 is 14 residues long. Recruits, aged about 18 to 95 years, lived in roughly 22 US areas. Clones were read by immunoSEQ multiplex PCR, and TCRdb kept only the in-frame ones, dropping some. The table includes about 380,000 clones, approximately 90% detected once. What was sequenced was PBMCs or T cells enriched from blood (not recorded which). This receptor was obtained from a woman under 30 who had recovered from COVID-19. J is TRBJ1-2 and V is TRBV6-2 or TRBV6-3; tentative D call: TRBD1 (5 bases). As DNA, the CDR3 is TGTGCCAGCAGTGGCCCGACAGACGGAAATGGCTACACCTTC. As protein: CASSGPTDGNGYTF.